This TCR beta chain appears in the sequencing data of a study of CD8+CD57+ T cells in acquired aplastic anemia. The use of genomic DNA as template underpinned the TCR beta VDJ and CDR3 profiling. TCRdb reprocessed the reads via MiXCR and lists one record per CDR3 protein. The table lists around 64,000 distinct CDR3 sequences, about 50% of them singletons. The CDR3 has 11 residues. V shed 6 bases and J shed 3 bases, with 5 bases lying between them. Germline V gives CDR1 SEHNR, CDR2 FQNEAQ (reference sequence). This sequence originates from a human donor in good health, serving as a control. The V and J genes are TRBV7-9 and TRBJ2-5; D not certain. The sample consisted of sorted CD4+, CD8+, or CD8+CD57+ T cells (not recorded which) from PBMCs. CDR3 loop: CASRDKETQYF. In DNA form, the CDR3 reads TGTGCCAGCAGGGATAAAGAGACCCAGTACTTC.